Listed below are T cell receptor beta chains from one sample, sequenced in a study of blood T cell repertoires in COVID-19. The assay was immunoSEQ multiplex PCR, and TCRdb's table has in-frame clones only and misses some. The sample gives 220,000 or so clones, roughly four fifths of which show up once; 2% to 2.5% is in the top ten. What was sequenced was peripheral blood. These receptors all come from a woman aged 55-75 years with acute or convalescent COVID-19. Each CDR3 is given with its conserved first and last residue. A D gene is named only where the DNA matches it firmly. Only part of the rows carry a size: once, few, many, or a class if the clone is expanded.

j_call clone_size v_call d_call cdr3_nt cdr3_aa
TRBJ1-3 . TRBV4-2 . TGTGCCAGCAGCCAAGACCTTACACTGGGACACCGCTCTGGAAACACCATATATTTT CASSQDLTLGHRSGNTIYF
TRBJ2-3 . TRBV5-6 TRBD2 TGTGCCAGCAGCATCACCACTAGCGGGGGGGCCACAGATACGCAGTATTTT CASSITTSGGATDTQYF
TRBJ2-5 once TRBV5-1 . TGCGCCAGCAGCGTAGACAGGGGCGGGGGAGAGACCCAATACTTC CASSVDRGGGETQYF
TRBJ1-6 . TRBV19 . TGTGCCAGTAGGGGGGCCCTAAATTCACCCCTCCACTTT CASRGALNSPLHF
TRBJ2-5 few TRBV20-1 TRBD1 TGCAGTGCTAGTACGGGACAGGTCGGGTCCCAGTACTTC CSASTGQVGSQYF
TRBJ1-2 . TRBV27 . TGTGCCAGCAGTCGAGGGATATTAACCTATGGCTACACCTTC CASSRGILTYGYTF
TRBJ1-4 . TRBV5-1 . TGCGCCAGCAGCCAACTACCGCGGGACCTAGACTCAAAACTGTTTTTT CASSQLPRDLDSKLFF
TRBJ1-2 . TRBV10-3 . TGTGCCATCAGTGAGTCTCCTAGGGGTTCCCCTACTAACTATGGCTACACCTTC CAISESPRGSPTNYGYTF
TRBJ2-7 . TRBV19 . TGTGCCAGTAGTATAGAAGGGGCTAGCGCCGAGCAGTACTTC CASSIEGASAEQYF
TRBJ1-4 . TRBV14 . TGTGCCAGCAGCCGCGGGGGGTTCGGGGAAAAACTGTTTTTT CASSRGGFGEKLFF
TRBJ1-1 . TRBV5-1 . TGCGCCAGCAGCTTGGAAGGGAGGAACACTGAAGCTTTCTTT CASSLEGRNTEAFF
TRBJ2-5 few TRBV5-1 . TGCGCCAGCAGCTTGGATCGGAGGTCAGGAGAGACCCAGTACTTC CASSLDRRSGETQYF
TRBJ2-1 . TRBV21-1 . TGTGCCAGCAGCAAATACCGGGAGCAAGGGGCGGTCGATGAGCAGTTCTTC CASSKYREQGAVDEQFF
TRBJ1-2 . TRBV28 TRBD1 TGTGCCAGCAGCGGGGGGACAGGGGCCCAGCCTAACTATGGCTACACCTTC CASSGGTGAQPNYGYTF
TRBJ1-1 . TRBV27 . TGTGCCAGCAGTTCCGGGGGTTTAGCTTTCTTT CASSSGGLAFF
TRBJ1-2 . TRBV4-3 . TGCGCCAGCAGCCCTACGTCGCGGGGGGCCTATGGCTACACCTTC CASSPTSRGAYGYTF
TRBJ2-7 . TRBV6-2/TRBV6-3 TRBD1 TGTGCCAGCAGTTACTCACAGGGGATGGCTTACGAGCAGTACTTC CASSYSQGMAYEQYF
TRBJ2-5 . TRBV10-3 TRBD2 TGTGCCATCGGGGCGGCTAGCGGGGCGCAAGAGACCCAGTACTTC CAIGAASGAQETQYF
TRBJ2-3 few TRBV5-1 TRBD1 TGCGCCAGCAGCTTGTTAGAGGGGGCCGTGTCAGATACGCAGTATTTT CASSLLEGAVSDTQYF
TRBJ2-7 few TRBV15 TRBD1 TGTGCCACCAGCAGAGATAGGACAGGGCGGTCCTACGAGCAGTACTTC CATSRDRTGRSYEQYF
TRBJ2-7 . TRBV28 . TGTGCCAGCAGCCGACACGGGGGTGGGACCTACGAGCAGTACTTC CASSRHGGGTYEQYF
TRBJ2-2 once TRBV30 TRBD1 TGTGCCTGGACCCGGACAGGGAACACCGGGGAGCTGTTTTTT CAWTRTGNTGELFF
TRBJ1-4 . TRBV4-2 TRBD1 TGTGCCAGCAGCCACAACAGGGGGAATGAAAAACTGTTTTTT CASSHNRGNEKLFF
TRBJ1-2 . TRBV5-5 TRBD1 TGTGCCAGCAGCTTGGCCCTGGACAGGGGTGGAACGGGAGGCTACACCTTC CASSLALDRGGTGGYTF
TRBJ1-5 few TRBV5-8 TRBD1 TGTGCCAGCAGCTTGTATACAGGGGGCAATCAGCCCCAGCATTTT CASSLYTGGNQPQHF
TRBJ1-5 . TRBV5-6 . TGTGCCAGCAGCTCTCTCCGGCAGGGCGGTAATCAGCCCCAGCATTTT CASSSLRQGGNQPQHF
TRBJ1-1 . TRBV5-5 . TGTGCCAGCAGTCACGCGTTAGGGCGGGGTGAGACGAACACTGAAGCTTTCTTT CASSHALGRGETNTEAFF
TRBJ1-2 . TRBV5-1 TRBD1 TGCGCCAGCAGCCTCACAGGGGGCGCGCAGGGCTACACCTTC CASSLTGGAQGYTF
TRBJ2-3 once TRBV30 TRBD2 TGTGCCTGGAGGCTAGCGGGGAGACTTAGCACAGATACGCAGTATTTT CAWRLAGRLSTDTQYF
TRBJ1-2 once TRBV20-1 . TGCAGTGCTAGCCTCTATGGCTACACCTTC CSASLYGYTF
TRBJ1-2 . TRBV5-1 TRBD1 TGCGCCAGCAGCTTGGACCTGACAGGGGGTGGCTACACCTTC CASSLDLTGGGYTF
TRBJ2-4 . TRBV15 . TGTGCCACCAGCAGTGAGACAGTAGCCAAAAACATTCAGTACTTC CATSSETVAKNIQYF
TRBJ2-1 . TRBV4-1 . TGCGCCAGCAGCCTTACGGGATCCTCCTACAATGAGCAGTTCTTC CASSLTGSSYNEQFF
TRBJ1-5 . TRBV4-2 TRBD1 TGTGCCAGCAGCCAAGGACAGGGTCAAAATCAGCCCCAGCATTTT CASSQGQGQNQPQHF
TRBJ1-2 . TRBV18 . TGTGCCAGCTCACCACGAGCCGAACCCTATGGCTACACCTTC CASSPRAEPYGYTF
TRBJ2-7 . TRBV5-6 . TGTGCCAGCAGCTTCCCCAATCGGGAGCAGTACTTC CASSFPNREQYF
TRBJ2-3 . TRBV13 TRBD2 TGTGCCAGCAGCTTATTTCGCGGGGGGGCTACAGATACGCAGTATTTT CASSLFRGGATDTQYF
TRBJ1-1 . TRBV5-3 . TGTGCCAGAAGCTTGGCCGGGACAAGGAACACTGAAGCTTTCTTT CARSLAGTRNTEAFF
TRBJ1-1 . TRBV19 . TGTGCCAGTAGTATAAGAGGGGGTGAAGCTTTCTTT CASSIRGGEAFF
TRBJ2-7 . TRBV4-2 TRBD2 TGTGCCAGCAGCCAAGGAGGATCTGGGCGGGGGGTTGAACGGGTTAAAGAGCAGTACTTC CASSQGGSGRGVERVKEQYF
TRBJ2-6 . TRBV7-9 TRBD1 TGTGCCAGCAGCTTGCCCCAGGGGGCGGGCGGGGCCAACGTCCTGACTTTC CASSLPQGAGGANVLTF
TRBJ1-1 . TRBV10-3 . TGTGCCATCAGTGAGGTGGGGGGTAGGACTGAAGCTTTCTTT CAISEVGGRTEAFF
TRBJ1-2 . TRBV19 TRBD1 TGTGCCAGTCTTCAACCAGGGGGCAAAGACTATGGCTACACCTTC CASLQPGGKDYGYTF
TRBJ1-4 . TRBV6-5 . TGTGCCAGCAGTTACTCTTTATCCGGTTTTGAAAAACTGTTTTTT CASSYSLSGFEKLFF
TRBJ2-3 . TRBV30 . TGTGCCTGGAGTGTACGGAGGGATCTCCGTAGCCCAGATACGCAGTATTTT CAWSVRRDLRSPDTQYF
TRBJ2-5 . TRBV5-1 . TGCGCCAGCAGCCTACGGGACAACGTAGAGACCCAGTACTTC CASSLRDNVETQYF
TRBJ2-1 . TRBV4-1 TRBD2 TGCGCCAGCGCTCAGGGCGGGGGGTCCTACAATGAGCAGTTCTTC CASAQGGGSYNEQFF
TRBJ1-2 once TRBV2 TRBD1 TGTGCCAGCAACCTACAGGGGGCCAACTATGGCTACACCTTC CASNLQGANYGYTF
TRBJ1-1 . TRBV6-5 . TGTGCCAGCAGTATACAGGGTGGTACTGAAGCTTTCTTT CASSIQGGTEAFF
TRBJ2-3 . TRBV6-5 TRBD2 TGTGCCAGCAGTCTACTAGCGGAGAGCACAGATACGCAGTATTTT CASSLLAESTDTQYF
TRBJ1-5 . TRBV27 . TGTGCCAGCGGACAGATGAATCAGCCCCAGCATTTT CASGQMNQPQHF
TRBJ1-1 . TRBV19 TRBD1 TGTGCCAGTAGTACCCGACAGGGGTCGATGATGAACACTGAAGCTTTCTTT CASSTRQGSMMNTEAFF
TRBJ2-1 . TRBV5-1 TRBD2 TGCGCCAGCAGCCTGACTAGCGGGGGCCAATCCTACAATGAGCAGTTCTTC CASSLTSGGQSYNEQFF
TRBJ2-3 . TRBV4-1 . TGCGCCAGCAGCCAAGATCCTTCTCCTAGGGAGGGCACAGATACGCAGTATTTT CASSQDPSPREGTDTQYF
TRBJ2-2 . TRBV7-9 TRBD1 TGTGCCAGCCGAGCCCCCGCCGGGACAGGGGAAGACACCGGGGAGCTGTTTTTT CASRAPAGTGEDTGELFF